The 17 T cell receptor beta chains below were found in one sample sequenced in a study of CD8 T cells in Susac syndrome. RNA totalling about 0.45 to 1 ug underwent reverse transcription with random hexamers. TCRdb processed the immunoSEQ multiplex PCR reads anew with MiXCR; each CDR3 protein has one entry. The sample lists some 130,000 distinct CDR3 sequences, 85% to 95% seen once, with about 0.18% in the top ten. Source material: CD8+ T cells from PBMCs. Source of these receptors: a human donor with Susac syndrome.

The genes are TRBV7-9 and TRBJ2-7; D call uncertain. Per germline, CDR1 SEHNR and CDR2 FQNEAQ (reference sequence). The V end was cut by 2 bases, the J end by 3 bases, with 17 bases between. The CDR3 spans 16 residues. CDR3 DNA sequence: TGTGCCAGCAGCTTACCCGGGCCCCAGGTAGTCTACGAGCAGTACTTC. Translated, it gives CASSLPGPQVVYEQYF. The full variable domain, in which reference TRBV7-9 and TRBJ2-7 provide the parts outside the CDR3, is DTGVSQNPRHKITKRGQNVTFRCDPISEHNRLYWYRQTLGQGPEFLTYFQNEAQLEKSRLLSDRFSAERPKGSFSTLEIQRTEQGDSAMYLCASSLPGPQVVYEQYFGPGTRLTVT.

The DNA of the CDR3 is TGTGCCAGCAGACTACTAGCGGGAGAAACAGATACGCAGTATTTT. Its protein is CASRLLAGETDTQYF. The chain recombines TRBV12-3 or TRBV12-4 with TRBJ2-3; 11 bases map to TRBD2. The CDR3 runs 15 residues. V shed 6 bases and J 3 bases; nucleotides not matched to a gene: 5.

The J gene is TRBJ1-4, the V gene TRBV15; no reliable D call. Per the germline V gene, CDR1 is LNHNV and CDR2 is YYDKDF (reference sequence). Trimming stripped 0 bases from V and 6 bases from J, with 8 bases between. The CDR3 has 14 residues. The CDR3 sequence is CATSREARYEKLFF. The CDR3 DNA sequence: TGTGCCACCAGCAGAGAAGCGCGGTATGAAAAACTGTTTTTT.

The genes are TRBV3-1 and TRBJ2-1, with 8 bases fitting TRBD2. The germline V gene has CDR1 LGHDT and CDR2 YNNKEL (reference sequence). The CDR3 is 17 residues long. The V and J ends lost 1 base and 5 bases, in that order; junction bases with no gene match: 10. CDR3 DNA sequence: TGTGCCAGCAGCCAAGCATCCTCTCCCGGGGGGGACAATGAGCAGTTCTTC. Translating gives CASSQASSPGGDNEQFF.

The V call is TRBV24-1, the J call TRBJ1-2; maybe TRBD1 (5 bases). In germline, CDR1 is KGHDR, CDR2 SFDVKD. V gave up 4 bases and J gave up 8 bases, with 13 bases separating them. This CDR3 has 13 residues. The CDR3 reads CATSETDGDGYTF. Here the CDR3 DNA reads TGTGCCACCAGTGAGACAGATGGGGACGGCTACACCTTC.

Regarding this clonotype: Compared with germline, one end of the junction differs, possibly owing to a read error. The CDR3 loop is CASSDENRGHSRDF. DNA of the CDR3: TGTGCCAGCAGTGATGAGAACAGGGGGCACAGCCGGGACTTC. The rearrangement uses TRBV2 and TRBJ1-2; TRBD1 matches 9 bases. The CDR3 loop spans 14 amino acids. Germline CDR1 and CDR2: SNHLY and FYNNEI.

The CDR3 DNA reads TGTGCCAGCAGCTTAGTGTTAGCGGGAGAGACCCAGTACTTC. It translates to CASSLVLAGETQYF. The chain has TRBV11-2 and TRBJ2-5; 7 bases agree with TRBD2. The CDR3 loop spans 14 amino acids. Trimming removed 1 base from V and 4 bases from J; junction bases left unmatched: 3. CDR1 is SGHAT and CDR2 is FQNNGV in the germline V gene.

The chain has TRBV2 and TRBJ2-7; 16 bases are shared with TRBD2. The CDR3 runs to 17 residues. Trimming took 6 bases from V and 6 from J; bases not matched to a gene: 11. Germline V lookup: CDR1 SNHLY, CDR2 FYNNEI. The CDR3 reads CASSHGTSGRVGVEQYF. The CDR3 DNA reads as TGTGCCAGCAGCCACGGGACTAGCGGGAGGGTAGGGGTCGAGCAGTACTTC.

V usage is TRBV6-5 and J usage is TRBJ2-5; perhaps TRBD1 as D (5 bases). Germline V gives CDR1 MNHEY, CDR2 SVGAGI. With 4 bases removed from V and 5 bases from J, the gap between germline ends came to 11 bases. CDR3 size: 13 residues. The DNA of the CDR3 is TGTGCCAGCAGTTTCAAGGACACGGAGACCCAGTACTTC. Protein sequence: CASSFKDTETQYF.

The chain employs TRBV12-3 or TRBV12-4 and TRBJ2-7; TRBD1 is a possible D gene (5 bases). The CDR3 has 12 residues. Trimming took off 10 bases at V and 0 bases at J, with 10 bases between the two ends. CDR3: CATSTVSYEQYF. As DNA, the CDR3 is TGTGCCACCTCGACAGTCTCCTACGAGCAGTACTTC.

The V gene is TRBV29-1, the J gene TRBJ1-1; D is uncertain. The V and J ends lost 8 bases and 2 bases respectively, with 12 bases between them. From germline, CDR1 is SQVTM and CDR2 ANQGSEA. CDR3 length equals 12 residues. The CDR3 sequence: CSTQEGNTEAFF. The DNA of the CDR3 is TGCAGCACCCAAGAGGGAAACACTGAAGCTTTCTTT.

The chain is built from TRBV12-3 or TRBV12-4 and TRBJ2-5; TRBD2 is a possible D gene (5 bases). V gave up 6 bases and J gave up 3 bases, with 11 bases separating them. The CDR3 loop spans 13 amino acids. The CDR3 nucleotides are TGTGCCAGCAGGCCGGGGTTGGAAGAGACCCAGTACTTC. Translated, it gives CASRPGLEETQYF.

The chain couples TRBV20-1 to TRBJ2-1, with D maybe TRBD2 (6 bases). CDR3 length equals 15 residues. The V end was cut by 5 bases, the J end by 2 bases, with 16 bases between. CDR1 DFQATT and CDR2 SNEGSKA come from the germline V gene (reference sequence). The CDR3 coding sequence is TGCAGTGCTCCACTTGTGGGGGGAACCTACAATGAGCAGTTCTTC. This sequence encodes CSAPLVGGTYNEQFF.

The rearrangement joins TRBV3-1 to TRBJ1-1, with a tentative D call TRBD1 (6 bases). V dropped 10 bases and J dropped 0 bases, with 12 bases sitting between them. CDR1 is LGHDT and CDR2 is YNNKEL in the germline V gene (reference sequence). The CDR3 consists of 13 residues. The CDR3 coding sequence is TGTGCCACCGGGCAGGGGTTGAACACTGAAGCTTTCTTT. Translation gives CATGQGLNTEAFF.

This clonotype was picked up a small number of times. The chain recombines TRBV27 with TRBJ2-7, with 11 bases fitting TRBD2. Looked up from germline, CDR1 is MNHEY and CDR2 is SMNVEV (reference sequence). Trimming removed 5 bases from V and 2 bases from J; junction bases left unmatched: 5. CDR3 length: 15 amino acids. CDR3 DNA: TGTGCCAGCAGTCCTGGGACTAGCGGAACCTACGAGCAGTACTTC. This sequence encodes CASSPGTSGTYEQYF.

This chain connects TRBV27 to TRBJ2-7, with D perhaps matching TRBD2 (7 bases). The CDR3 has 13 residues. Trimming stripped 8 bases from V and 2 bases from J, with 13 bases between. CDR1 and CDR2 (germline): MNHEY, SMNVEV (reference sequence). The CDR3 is CASSVGGAYEQYF. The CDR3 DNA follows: TGTGCCAGCTCGGTAGGGGGGGCCTACGAGCAGTACTTC.

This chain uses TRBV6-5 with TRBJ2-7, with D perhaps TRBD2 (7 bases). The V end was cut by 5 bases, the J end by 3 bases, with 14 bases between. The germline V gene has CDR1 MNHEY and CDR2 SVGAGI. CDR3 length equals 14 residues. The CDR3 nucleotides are TGTGCCAGCAGTCTCGGGGGGCCCAACTACGAGCAGTACTTC. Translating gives CASSLGGPNYEQYF.